This T cell receptor beta chain is from a study of T cell repertoires in cytomegalovirus infection. Overall study: Through public TCR beta signatures, both CMV infection and matching HLA type were indicated. The study's findings and limits: Individuals carrying CMV plus the relevant HLA were identified by cumulative frequency of public TCR beta families. Within the response measured ex vivo, HLA-C-restricted CMV-specific TCR beta clonotypes were dominant.

Concerning this clonotype: Its antigen is as yet unknown.

TCRdb redid the calling of the reads with MiXCR, one entry per CDR3 protein. This sample carries approximately 180,000 distinct CDR3 sequences, roughly 17% of them seen once, and the ten largest clones take less than 25%. CDR3 length: 11 amino acids. In germline, CDR1 is MNHNY, CDR2 SVGAGI (reference sequence). V was shortened by 7 bases and J by 16 bases, with 17 bases between the two germline ends. V usage is TRBV6-6 and J usage is TRBJ2-4; D not certain. The source is a human donor in good health (CMV status not recorded). Some clones in this sample may be carry-over from other donors' samples. Sequences were obtained from CD8+ T cells from PBMCs. CDR3 sequence: CASTTANRLYF. The CDR3 bases are TGTGCCAGCACCACGGCGAATCGTCTCTACTTC.